A single sample gave rise to the 13 T cell receptor beta chains below, sequenced in a study of Graves' ophthalmopathy and Graves' hyperthyroidism. As the template, RNA transcripts were used to amplify TCR beta CDR3 regions. Following a first-round RT-PCR that used HTBI primers, a second-round multiplex PCR was carried out. TCRdb fed the multiplex PCR reads into MiXCR, producing one record per CDR3 protein. The profile shows approximately 640,000 distinct CDR3 sequences, about 40% of them singletons. Specimen: peripheral blood. These receptors were obtained from an adult man with Graves' ophthalmopathy.

The chain has TRBV7-9 and TRBJ1-4, with 9 bases lining up with TRBD1. The CDR3 length is 15 residues. J gave up 8 bases and V 11 bases, and 15 bases lay outside the gene matches. CDR1 SEHNR and CDR2 FQNEAQ come from the germline V gene (reference sequence). In DNA, the CDR3 is TGTGCCTACGGCTTAGACGGACAGGGGAACGAAAAACTGTTTTTT. Protein product: CAYGLDGQGNEKLFF.

The gene calls are TRBV29-1 and TRBJ2-5, with TRBD1 matching over 7 bases. CDR1 and CDR2 (germline): SQVTM, ANQGSEA. The CDR3 totals 13 residues. J gave up 5 bases and V 8 bases, and 11 bases lay outside the gene matches. The CDR3 sequence is CSMRDTGEETQYF. The CDR3, as DNA: TGCAGCATGAGGGACACAGGGGAGGAGACCCAGTACTTC.

The chain recombines TRBV29-1 with TRBJ1-1; tentative D call: TRBD1 (5 bases). This CDR3 is 12 amino acids long. V lost 8 bases and J 4 bases, leaving 14 bases between the germline ends. Germline V gene lookup returns CDR1 SQVTM and CDR2 ANQGSEA. CDR3 DNA: TGCAGCAGTGAAGGACATTTCACTGAAGCTTTCTTT. Residues: CSSEGHFTEAFF.

The sample holds many counts of this clonotype. The chain employs TRBV6-4 and TRBJ1-5; unclear D gene. Trimming took 6 bases from V and 6 from J, leaving 6 bases between them. The V gene's germline CDR1 is MRHNA and CDR2 SNTAGT. The CDR3 runs to 11 residues. CDR3 DNA: TGTGCCAGCAGAGGTCTTCAGCCCCAGCATTTT. It encodes CASRGLQPQHF.

The rearrangement joins TRBV6-1 to TRBJ2-7; D is ambiguous. Trimming cost V 7 bases and J 3 bases, with 10 bases left between them. The CDR3 consists of 12 residues. Per germline, CDR1 MNHNS and CDR2 SASEGT. Here the CDR3 DNA reads TGTGCCAGCAAGACCTGGGACTACGAGCAGTACTTC. Translation: CASKTWDYEQYF.

The rearrangement links TRBV5-4 to TRBJ2-5; 12 positions match TRBD2. The CDR3 length is 19 residues. Germline-derived CDR1 and CDR2 are SGHNT and YYREEE (reference sequence). V lost 3 bases, J lost 3 bases, and 15 bases stayed unmatched. Here the CDR3 reads CASSWRTSGIAQGEETQYF. The CDR3 DNA reads TGTGCCAGCAGCTGGAGGACTAGCGGGATTGCGCAGGGCGAAGAGACCCAGTACTTC.

This clonotype came up a few times. This chain joins TRBV12-3 or TRBV12-4 and TRBJ1-1, with D perhaps TRBD1 (5 bases). The CDR3 contains 14 residues. V lost 3 bases to trimming and J lost 7 bases, with 15 bases between them. The CDR3 region is CASSLGRGLGEAFF. DNA of the CDR3: TGTGCCAGCAGTTTGGGTAGGGGTTTGGGTGAAGCTTTCTTT.

This clonotype was counted only a few times. The V call is TRBV20-1, the J call TRBJ1-1; no firm D call. The germline V and J ends were trimmed by 5 bases and 2 bases, with 6 bases remaining between them. Germline V gene sequence: CDR1 DFQATT, CDR2 SNEGSKA (reference sequence). There are 11 residues in the CDR3. The CDR3 is CSAAFNTEAFF. CDR3 bases: TGCAGTGCTGCTTTCAACACTGAAGCTTTCTTT.

The table lists this clonotype with many counts. The J gene is TRBJ1-2, the V gene TRBV5-1; TRBD1 agrees at 7 bases. CDR3 length: 14 amino acids. Germline V lookup: CDR1 SGHRS, CDR2 YFSETQ. Losses at the gene ends were 4 bases for V and 7 bases for J; bases not matched to a gene: 10. The CDR3 DNA sequence: TGCGCCAGCAGCGTAAACACAGGGGCTCGTGGCTACACCTTC. It codes for CASSVNTGARGYTF.

The chain has TRBV7-7 and TRBJ1-3, with 10 bases fitting TRBD1. The J segment lost 3 bases and the V segment lost 5 bases, leaving 7 bases of the junction unmatched. The CDR3 runs to 16 residues. From germline, CDR1 is SSHAT and CDR2 FNYEAQ (reference sequence). This chain's CDR3 is CASSQAGTGVGNTIYF. The CDR3 nucleotides read TGTGCCAGCAGCCAAGCCGGGACAGGGGTTGGAAACACCATATATTTT.

The table lists this clonotype with a few counts. The junction and the germline gene differ at one end; a read error may be behind it. V is TRBV10-3 and J is TRBJ2-2, with a tentative D call TRBD2 (7 bases). The CDR3 is 16 residues long. In germline, CDR1 is ENHRY, CDR2 SYGVKD. The CDR3 spells CASSSPSRGAAGELFF. CDR3 coding DNA: TGTGCCAGCAGTTCACCTTCTCGGGGGGCGGCCGGGGAGCTGTTTTTT.

This sequence joins TRBV24-1 and TRBJ2-5; TRBD1 matches at 11 bases. This CDR3 comprises 14 residues. With V trimmed by 4 bases and J by 14 bases, 11 bases remained unmatched. Germline V gene sequence: CDR1 KGHDR, CDR2 SFDVKD. The CDR3: CATSDTGTGGLVYF. The CDR3 region has the DNA TGTGCCACCAGTGACACCGGGACAGGGGGGTTGGTTTACTTC.

J is TRBJ2-3 and V is TRBV2; unclear D gene. The CDR3 runs 15 residues. Trimming removed 6 bases at V and 0 bases at J, with 13 bases between. Germline-derived CDR1 and CDR2 are SNHLY and FYNNEI. Written as DNA, the CDR3 is TGTGCCAGCAGCTTAACGTCGCGGAGCACAGATACGCAGTATTTT. Its protein is CASSLTSRSTDTQYF.